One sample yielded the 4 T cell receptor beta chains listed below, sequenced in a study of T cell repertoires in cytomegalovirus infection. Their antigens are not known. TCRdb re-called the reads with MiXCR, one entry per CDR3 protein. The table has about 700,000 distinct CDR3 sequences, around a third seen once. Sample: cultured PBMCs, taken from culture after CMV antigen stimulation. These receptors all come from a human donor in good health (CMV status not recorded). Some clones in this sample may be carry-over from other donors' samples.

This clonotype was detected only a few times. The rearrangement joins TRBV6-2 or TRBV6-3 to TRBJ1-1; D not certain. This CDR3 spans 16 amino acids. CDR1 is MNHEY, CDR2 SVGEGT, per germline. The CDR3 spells CASMAPWKGSGTEAFF. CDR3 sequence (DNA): TGTGCTTCGATGGCCCCCTGGAAAGGGTCTGGAACTGAAGCTTTCTTT.

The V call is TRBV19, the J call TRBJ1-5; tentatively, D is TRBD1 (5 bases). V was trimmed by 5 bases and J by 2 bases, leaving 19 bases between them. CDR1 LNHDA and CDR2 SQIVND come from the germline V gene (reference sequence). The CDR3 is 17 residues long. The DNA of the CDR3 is TGTGCCAGTAGTTCCCCCGAGGACACTATAGGCAATCAGCCCCAGCATTTT. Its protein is CASSSPEDTIGNQPQHF.

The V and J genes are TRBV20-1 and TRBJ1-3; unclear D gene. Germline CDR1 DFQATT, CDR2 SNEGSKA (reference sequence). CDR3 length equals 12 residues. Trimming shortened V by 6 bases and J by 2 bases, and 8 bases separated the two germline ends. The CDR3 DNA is TGCAGTGCCCGCCCTGCTGGAAACACCATATATTTT. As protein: CSARPAGNTIYF.

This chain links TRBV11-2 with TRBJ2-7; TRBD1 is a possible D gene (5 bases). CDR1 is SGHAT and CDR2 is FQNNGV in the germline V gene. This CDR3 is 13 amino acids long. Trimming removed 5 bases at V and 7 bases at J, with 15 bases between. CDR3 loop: CASSPQTAYEQYF. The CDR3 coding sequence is TGTGCCAGCAGCCCCCAGACAGCTTATGAGCAGTACTTC.